Sequencing of this T cell receptor beta chain was carried out in a study of blood T cell repertoires in COVID-19. Study background: Samples representing acute and convalescent COVID-19 were sourced from the United States, Italy and Spain. T cells, B-cell-depleted T cells, or PBMCs supplied cDNA or gDNA.

The authors' processing: Reference gene primer amplification gave nucleated cell count estimates. Some clones are missing from TCRdb's copy, which holds only in-frame ones; the method was immunoSEQ multiplex PCR. That table gives V, J and clone size, and the DNA gave D and trimming. The sample holds 350,000 or so clones, around 82% seen once. Trimming removed 3 bases from V and 3 bases from J; junction bases left unmatched: 4. This CDR3 spans 15 amino acids. CDR1 is SGHDT and CDR2 is YYEEEE in the germline V gene. The TCR originated in a man aged 25 to 45 with active or convalescent COVID-19. The chain has TRBV5-6 and TRBJ1-5, with 9 bases matching TRBD1. The sample consisted of peripheral blood. CDR3 coding DNA: TGTGCCAGCAGCTGGGGGACAGGGTTCAATCAGCCCCAGCATTTT. Translating it yields CASSWGTGFNQPQHF.